This T cell receptor beta chain is from a study of blood T cell repertoires in COVID-19. Authors' analysis steps: Amplification from reference gene primers served as the basis for estimated nucleated cell counts. The protocol was immunoSEQ multiplex PCR, while the TCRdb copy is restricted to in-frame clones and leaves out a portion. V and J calls and clone size are those listed in that table; D and trimming were worked out from the DNA. The sample has some 170,000 clones; over 90% are singletons. The CDR3 spans 13 residues. Trimming removed 5 bases from V and 6 bases from J; junction bases left unmatched: 2. CDR1 MNHEY and CDR2 SVGAGI come from the germline V gene.

This receptor was identified in a woman aged 60-75 years with COVID-19, enrolled during active disease. The rearrangement uses TRBV6-5 and TRBJ1-5, with TRBD1 identical over 9 bases. The specimen was peripheral blood. This CDR3 is CASSRTGVQPQHF. For the CDR3, the DNA is TGTGCCAGCAGTCGGACAGGGGTTCAGCCCCAGCATTTT.